The clone carrying this T cell receptor (beta chain) was detected ten times or more. The CDR3 end lies 3 residues beyond the end of the read and is filled in from the germline J gene. The sample originates from a study of T cell clonality in common variable immunodeficiency. The junction had 1 base not matched to a gene; V was cut back by 4 bases and J by 4 bases. The CDR3 is 13 amino acids. Germline loops: CDR1 SNHLY, CDR2 FYNNEI. The data were produced by immunoSEQ multiplex PCR, yet TCRdb's version contains in-frame clones alone and is incomplete. Reported are about 64,000 clones, none seen only once; the ten largest carry less than 2%.

Sequencing was performed on peripheral blood mononuclear cells. The chain links TRBV2 to TRBJ1-1; 9 positions agree with TRBD1. The clonotype originates from a person aged 18 to 75 in good health. The covered CDR3 bases are TGTGCCAGCAGTGGGACAGGGGTCACTGAA. Translating it yields CASSGTGVTE. From start to end, the CDR3 is CASSGTGVTEAFF.